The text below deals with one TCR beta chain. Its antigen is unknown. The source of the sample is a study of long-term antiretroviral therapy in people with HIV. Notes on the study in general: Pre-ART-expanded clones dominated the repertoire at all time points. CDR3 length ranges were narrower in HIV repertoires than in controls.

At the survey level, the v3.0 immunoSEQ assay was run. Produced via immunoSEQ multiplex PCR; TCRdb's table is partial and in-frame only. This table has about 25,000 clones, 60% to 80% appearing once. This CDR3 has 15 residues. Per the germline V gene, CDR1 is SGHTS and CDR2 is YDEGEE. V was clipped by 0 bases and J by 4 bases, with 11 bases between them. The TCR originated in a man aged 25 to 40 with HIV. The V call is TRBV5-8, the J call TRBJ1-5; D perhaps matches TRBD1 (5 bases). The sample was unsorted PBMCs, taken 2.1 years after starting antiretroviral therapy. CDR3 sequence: CASSLELQGNQPQHF. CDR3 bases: TGTGCCAGCAGCTTGGAACTTCAGGGTAATCAGCCCCAGCATTTT.